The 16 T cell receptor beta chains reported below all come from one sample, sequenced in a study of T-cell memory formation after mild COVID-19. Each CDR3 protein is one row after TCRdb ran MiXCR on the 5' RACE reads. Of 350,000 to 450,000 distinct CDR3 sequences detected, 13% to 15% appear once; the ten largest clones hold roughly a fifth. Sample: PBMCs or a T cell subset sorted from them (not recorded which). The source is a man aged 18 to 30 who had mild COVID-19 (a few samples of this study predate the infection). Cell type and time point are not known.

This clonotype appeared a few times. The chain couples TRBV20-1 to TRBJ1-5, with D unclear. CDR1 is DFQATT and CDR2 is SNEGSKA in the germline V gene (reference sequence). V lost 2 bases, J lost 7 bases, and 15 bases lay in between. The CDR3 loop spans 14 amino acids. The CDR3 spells CSARSTTLLQPQHF. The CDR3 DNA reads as TGCAGTGCTAGATCCACTACTCTCCTACAGCCCCAGCATTTT.

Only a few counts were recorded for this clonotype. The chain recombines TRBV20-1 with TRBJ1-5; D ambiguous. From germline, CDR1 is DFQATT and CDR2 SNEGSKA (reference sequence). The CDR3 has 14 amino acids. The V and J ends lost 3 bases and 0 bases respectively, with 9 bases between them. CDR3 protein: CSARDVYSNQPQHF. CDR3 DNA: TGCAGTGCTAGGGACGTCTATAGCAATCAGCCCCAGCATTTT.

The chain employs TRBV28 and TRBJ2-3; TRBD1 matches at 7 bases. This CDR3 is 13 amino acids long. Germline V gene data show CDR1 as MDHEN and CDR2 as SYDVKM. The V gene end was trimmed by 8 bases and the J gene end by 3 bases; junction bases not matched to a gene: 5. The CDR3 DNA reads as TGTGCCAGCGGACAGGAAGCTACAGATACGCAGTATTTT. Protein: CASGQEATDTQYF.

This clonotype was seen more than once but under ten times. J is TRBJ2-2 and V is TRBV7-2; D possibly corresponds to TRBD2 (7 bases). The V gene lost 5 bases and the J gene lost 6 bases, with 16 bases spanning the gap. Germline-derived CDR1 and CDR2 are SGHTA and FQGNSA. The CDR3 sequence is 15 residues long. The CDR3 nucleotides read TGTGCCAGCAGCCTCATAGGGGGGGGCGCCGGGGAGCTGTTTTTT. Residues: CASSLIGGGAGELFF.

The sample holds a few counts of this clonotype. The DNA of the CDR3 is TGTGCCAGCAGTGATCCGCCACAGGGGGCAGGAGATACGCAGTATTTT. Translation gives CASSDPPQGAGDTQYF. This chain connects TRBV25-1 to TRBJ2-3; TRBD1 matches at 9 bases. This CDR3 contains 16 residues. CDR1 MGHDK and CDR2 SYGVNS come from the germline V gene. The V and J ends lost 3 bases and 5 bases, in that order; junction bases with no gene match: 9.

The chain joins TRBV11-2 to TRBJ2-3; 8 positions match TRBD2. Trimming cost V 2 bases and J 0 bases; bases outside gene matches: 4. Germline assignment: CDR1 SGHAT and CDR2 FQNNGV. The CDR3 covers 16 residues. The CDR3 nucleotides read TGTGCCAGCAGCTTAAGAAGCGGGGGCAGCACAGATACGCAGTATTTT. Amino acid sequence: CASSLRSGGSTDTQYF. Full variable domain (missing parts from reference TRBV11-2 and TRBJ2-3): EAGVAQSPRYKIIEKRQSVAFWCNPISGHATLYWYQQILGQGPKLLIQFQNNGVVDDSQLPKDRFSAERLKGVDSTLKIQPAKLEDSAVYLCASSLRSGGSTDTQYFGPGTRLTVL.

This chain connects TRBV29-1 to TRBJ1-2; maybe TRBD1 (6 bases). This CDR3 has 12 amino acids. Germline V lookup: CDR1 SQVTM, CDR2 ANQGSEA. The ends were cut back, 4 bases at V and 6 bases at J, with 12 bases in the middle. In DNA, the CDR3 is TGCAGCGTTGGCCGGCGGGACAATGGCTACACCTTC. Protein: CSVGRRDNGYTF. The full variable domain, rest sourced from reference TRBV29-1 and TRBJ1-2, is SAVISQKPSRDICQRGTSLTIQCQVDSQVTMMFWYRQQPGQSLTLIATANQGSEATYESGFVIDKFPISRPNLTFSTLTVSNMSPEDSSIYLCSVGRRDNGYTFGSGTRLTVV.

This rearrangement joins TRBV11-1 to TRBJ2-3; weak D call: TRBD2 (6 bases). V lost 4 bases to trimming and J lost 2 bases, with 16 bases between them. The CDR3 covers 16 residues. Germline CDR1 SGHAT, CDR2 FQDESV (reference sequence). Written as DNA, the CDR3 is TGTGCCAGCAGCTCTCAAGGTGGAGGGGACACAGATACGCAGTATTTT. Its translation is CASSSQGGGDTDTQYF. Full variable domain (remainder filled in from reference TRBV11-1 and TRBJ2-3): EAEVAQSPRYKITEKSQAVAFWCDPISGHATLYWYRQILGQGPELLVQFQDESVVDDSQLPKDRFSAERLKGVDSTLKIQPAELGDSAMYLCASSSQGGGDTDTQYFGPGTRLTVL.

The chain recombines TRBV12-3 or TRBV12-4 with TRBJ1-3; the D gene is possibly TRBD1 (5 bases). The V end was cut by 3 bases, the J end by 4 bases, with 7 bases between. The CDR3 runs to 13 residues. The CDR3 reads CASSFRQGNTIYF. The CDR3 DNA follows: TGTGCCAGCAGTTTCAGACAGGGAAACACCATATATTTT.

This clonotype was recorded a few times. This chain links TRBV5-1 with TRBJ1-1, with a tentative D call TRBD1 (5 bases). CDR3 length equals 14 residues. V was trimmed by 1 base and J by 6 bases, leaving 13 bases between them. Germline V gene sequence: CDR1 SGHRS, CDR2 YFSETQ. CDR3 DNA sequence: TGCGCCAGCAGCTTGCCCGGGACTGGGCCTGAAGCTTTCTTT. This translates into CASSLPGTGPEAFF.

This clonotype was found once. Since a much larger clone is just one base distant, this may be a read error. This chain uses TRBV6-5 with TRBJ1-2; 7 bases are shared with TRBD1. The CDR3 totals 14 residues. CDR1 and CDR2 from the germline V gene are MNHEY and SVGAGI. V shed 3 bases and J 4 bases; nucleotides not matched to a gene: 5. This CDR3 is CASSYRAGGYGYTF. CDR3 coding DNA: TGTGCCAGCAGTTATCGGGCAGGGGGCTATGGCTACACCTTC.

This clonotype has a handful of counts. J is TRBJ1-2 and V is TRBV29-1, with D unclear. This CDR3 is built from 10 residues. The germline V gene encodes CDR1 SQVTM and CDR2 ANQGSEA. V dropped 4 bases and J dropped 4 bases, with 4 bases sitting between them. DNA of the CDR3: TGCAGCGTTGTGGCCTATGGCTACACCTTC. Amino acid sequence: CSVVAYGYTF.

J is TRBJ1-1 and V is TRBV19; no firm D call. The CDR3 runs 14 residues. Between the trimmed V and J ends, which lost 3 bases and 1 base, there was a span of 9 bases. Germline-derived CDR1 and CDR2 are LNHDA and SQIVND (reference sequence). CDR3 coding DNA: TGTGCCAGTAGTATCTTCGGGCAGAACACTGAAGCTTTCTTT. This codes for CASSIFGQNTEAFF.

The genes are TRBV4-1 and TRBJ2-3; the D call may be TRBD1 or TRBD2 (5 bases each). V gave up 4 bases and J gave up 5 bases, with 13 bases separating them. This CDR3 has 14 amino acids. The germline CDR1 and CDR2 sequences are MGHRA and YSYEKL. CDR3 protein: CASSPRDLVDTQYF. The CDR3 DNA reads TGCGCCAGCAGCCCCCGGGACCTCGTAGATACGCAGTATTTT.

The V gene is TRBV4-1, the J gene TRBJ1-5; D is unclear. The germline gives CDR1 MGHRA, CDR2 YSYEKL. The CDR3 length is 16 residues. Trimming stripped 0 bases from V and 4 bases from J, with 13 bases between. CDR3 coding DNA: TGCGCCAGCAGCCAAGATGGGTGGAATGGGAATCAGCCCCAGCATTTT. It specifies CASSQDGWNGNQPQHF.

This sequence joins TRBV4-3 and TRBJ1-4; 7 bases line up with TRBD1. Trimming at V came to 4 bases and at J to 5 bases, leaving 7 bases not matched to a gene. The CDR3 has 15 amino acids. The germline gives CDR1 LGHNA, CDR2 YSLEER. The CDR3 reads CASSLATGRNEKLFF. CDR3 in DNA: TGCGCCAGCAGCCTCGCGACAGGGCGGAATGAAAAACTGTTTTTT.